This record concerns one TCR beta chain sequence. In the naive CD8 group, cells lacked CD45RO and were positively selected for CCR7, so terminally differentiated effector memory CD45RA+ cells were left out. Deep was the level used in running the assay. Method: immunoSEQ multiplex PCR; TCRdb's copy keeps in-frame clones and lacks some. The repertoire holds some 2.1 million clones, with about 95% as singletons. This entry belongs to a study of shared clonotypes between healthy human individuals. Trimming left V 5 bases short and J 3 bases short, with 16 bases between. Germline V gene lookup returns CDR1 SQVTM and CDR2 ANQGSEA. The length of the CDR3 is 14 residues.

The receptor was derived from a man aged 18 to 29 in good health. This chain joins TRBV29-1 and TRBJ1-1, with a tentative D call TRBD1 (5 bases). The specimen was naive CD8+ T cells sorted from blood. CDR3 sequence: CSVPDGGLDTEAFF. CDR3 bases: TGCAGCGTTCCGGATGGGGGATTGGACACTGAAGCTTTCTTT.